The rows below give T cell receptor beta chains drawn from one sample of a study of regulatory T cells in long-lasting Graves disease. Using its own MiXCR run on the multiplex PCR reads, TCRdb lists one record per CDR3 protein. The sample holds 200,000 to 250,000 distinct CDR3 sequences, around 17% seen once. The specimen comprised peripheral blood mononuclear cells (PBMCs), sampled at new diagnosis, from a patient treated with antithyroid drugs. The receptors were gathered from a female donor with Graves disease. Each CDR3 is given with its conserved first and last residue. The order of the fields is clone size, J gene, D gene, V gene, CDR3 DNA, CDR3 protein. The D gene is left open where the match is weak. A row's size may be missing; if present it is once, few, many or a size class.

size: many; J: TRBJ2-7; D: TRBD2; V: TRBV29-1; DNA: TGCAGCGTTGAATTATCTAGCGGTAGCTCCTACGAGCAGTACTTC; CDR3: CSVELSSGSSYEQYF
size: many; J: TRBJ1-5; D: NA; V: TRBV2; DNA: TGTGCCAGCAGTGGGGTGGGAGGCAATCAGCCCCAGCATTTT; CDR3: CASSGVGGNQPQHF
size: many; J: TRBJ1-2; D: NA; V: TRBV6-2/TRBV6-3; DNA: TGTGCCAGCACCAAGGGTGAAATGAGGCGTGGCTACACCTTC; CDR3: CASTKGEMRRGYTF
size: many; J: TRBJ2-7; D: NA; V: TRBV7-2; DNA: TGTGCCAGCAGCTTACGGCGCGAGGCGGGGGAGCAGTACTTC; CDR3: CASSLRREAGEQYF
size: many; J: TRBJ1-2; D: TRBD1; V: TRBV2; DNA: TGTGCCGGGAGACAGGGGGGCGGTTATGGCTACACCTTC; CDR3: CAGRQGGGYGYTF
size: many; J: TRBJ2-3; D: NA; V: TRBV6-2/TRBV6-3; DNA: TGTGCCAGCAGTTACTATGGCGGGGGCACAGATACGCAGTATTTT; CDR3: CASSYYGGGTDTQYF
size: many; J: TRBJ2-7; D: NA; V: TRBV7-8; DNA: TGTGCCAGCAGCTTTAATCCAGGGTCCAACGAGCAGTACTTC; CDR3: CASSFNPGSNEQYF
size: NA; J: TRBJ1-1; D: NA; V: TRBV7-9; DNA: TGTGCCAGCAGCTTCAGCCAGGGTAAAGCTTTCTTT; CDR3: CASSFSQGKAFF
size: NA; J: TRBJ1-1; D: TRBD1; V: TRBV9; DNA: TGTGCCAGCAGCGTAGCGGGACAGGGCCCTGAAGCTTTCTTT; CDR3: CASSVAGQGPEAFF
size: NA; J: TRBJ2-7; D: NA; V: TRBV12-3/TRBV12-4; DNA: TGTGCCAGCAGTCTGGGGAGGAGCTCCTACAATGAGCAGTACTTC; CDR3: CASSLGRSSYNEQYF
size: NA; J: TRBJ2-3; D: TRBD2; V: TRBV6-1; DNA: TGTGCCAGCAGTGTTGGGGGACTAGCGGGAGGATCGAGCACAGATACGCAGTATTTT; CDR3: CASSVGGLAGGSSTDTQYF
size: many; J: TRBJ1-5; D: NA; V: TRBV2; DNA: TGTGCCAGCAGTGAACGGGACGCCGAGGGGCCCCAGCATTTT; CDR3: CASSERDAEGPQHF
size: many; J: TRBJ2-3; D: NA; V: TRBV11-2; DNA: TGTGCCAGCAGCTTCATGGGTGAAGCGCAGTATTTT; CDR3: CASSFMGEAQYF
size: many; J: TRBJ2-1; D: NA; V: TRBV29-1; DNA: TGCAGCGTTGGGCGCGAGGTCCACGACTACAATGAGCAGTTCTTC; CDR3: CSVGREVHDYNEQFF
size: many; J: TRBJ2-2; D: NA; V: TRBV12-3/TRBV12-4; DNA: TGTGCCAGCAGTTTTGAGGGGGCCGGGGAGCTGTTTTTT; CDR3: CASSFEGAGELFF
size: few; J: TRBJ1-1; D: NA; V: TRBV28; DNA: TGTGCCAGCAGTTTTAAGTACACTGAAGCTTTCTTT; CDR3: CASSFKYTEAFF
size: many; J: TRBJ2-5; D: NA; V: TRBV7-2; DNA: TGTGCCAGCAGCTTAGAGGCCGGCGCGTCCCAGTACTTC; CDR3: CASSLEAGASQYF
size: many; J: TRBJ2-7; D: TRBD2; V: TRBV20-1; DNA: TGCAGTGCTAGTGGGACTAGCGGGACCTACGAGCAGTACTTC; CDR3: CSASGTSGTYEQYF
size: many; J: TRBJ1-4; D: TRBD1; V: TRBV20-1; DNA: TGCAGTGCTAGAGATCCCCGACAGGGTGGTGAAAAACTGTTTTTT; CDR3: CSARDPRQGGEKLFF
size: many; J: TRBJ2-3; D: NA; V: TRBV7-3; DNA: TGTGCCAGCAGCCTATTCTCAGGGTCCACAGATACGCAGTATTTT; CDR3: CASSLFSGSTDTQYF
size: many; J: TRBJ2-7; D: NA; V: TRBV14; DNA: TGTGCCAGCAGCCAAGATTGGGGGACAAGTGGGGAATTCTACGAGCAGTACTTC; CDR3: CASSQDWGTSGEFYEQYF
size: many; J: TRBJ1-1; D: NA; V: TRBV7-2; DNA: TGTGCCAGCAGCCCAGGTTGGGCGAACACTGAAGCTTTCTTT; CDR3: CASSPGWANTEAFF
size: many; J: TRBJ2-7; D: NA; V: TRBV7-2; DNA: TGTGCCAGCAAGGATAACCGACTTTCCCTTTACGAGCAGTACTTC; CDR3: CASKDNRLSLYEQYF
size: many; J: TRBJ2-1; D: TRBD2; V: TRBV10-3; DNA: TGTGCCGCCAAGGGTCTAGCGGGACGGGATGAGCAGTTCTTC; CDR3: CAAKGLAGRDEQFF
size: many; J: TRBJ1-1; D: NA; V: TRBV12-3/TRBV12-4; DNA: TGTGCCAGCAGTTTAAGCGGATTGGGAGCTTTCTTT; CDR3: CASSLSGLGAFF
size: NA; J: TRBJ2-6; D: NA; V: TRBV20-1; DNA: TGCAGTGCTAGAGATGAAGGGACTGGGGCCAACGTCCTGACTTTC; CDR3: CSARDEGTGANVLTF
size: few; J: TRBJ2-4; D: TRBD1; V: TRBV4-1; DNA: TGCGCCAGCAGCTATCAGGACAGGGGCACAAACATTCAGTACTTC; CDR3: CASSYQDRGTNIQYF
size: many; J: TRBJ1-1; D: NA; V: TRBV6-2/TRBV6-3; DNA: TGTGCCAGCAGTTACAGGGTTGGAACTGAAGCTTTCTTT; CDR3: CASSYRVGTEAFF
size: many; J: TRBJ1-1; D: NA; V: TRBV28; DNA: TGTGCCAGCAGTTTCTCGAGAAAAGCTTTCTTT; CDR3: CASSFSRKAFF
size: many; J: TRBJ2-7; D: NA; V: TRBV28; DNA: TGTGCCAGCAGTTTATTCGGCTACGAGCAGTACTTC; CDR3: CASSLFGYEQYF
size: many; J: TRBJ2-1; D: TRBD2; V: TRBV7-8; DNA: TGTGCCAGCAGCCTCATTAGCGGGTGGTCCTACAATGAGCAGTTCTTC; CDR3: CASSLISGWSYNEQFF
size: many; J: TRBJ1-5; D: TRBD1; V: TRBV19; DNA: TGTGCCAGTAGTGCAGACAGGGAGAACAATCAGCCCCAGCATTTT; CDR3: CASSADRENNQPQHF
size: many; J: TRBJ1-1; D: NA; V: TRBV19; DNA: TGTGCCAGTAGGACAGGAGGTATGAACACTGAAGCTTTCTTT; CDR3: CASRTGGMNTEAFF
size: many; J: TRBJ2-1; D: TRBD1; V: TRBV30; DNA: TGTGCCTGGACAGGGGGCTACAATGAGCAGTTCTTC; CDR3: CAWTGGYNEQFF
size: many; J: TRBJ2-2; D: NA; V: TRBV19; DNA: TGTGCCAGTAAGGATGGCGGGAGACAGGAAACCGGGGAGCTGTTTTTT; CDR3: CASKDGGRQETGELFF
size: many; J: TRBJ2-7; D: NA; V: TRBV30; DNA: TGTGCCTGGAGTAGGATCGTGAGGGGAAGTTGGTCCTACGAGCAGTACTTC; CDR3: CAWSRIVRGSWSYEQYF
size: few; J: TRBJ2-3; D: NA; V: TRBV15; DNA: TGTGCCACCACCGAGAGTACTGAATCCACAGATACGCAGTATTTT; CDR3: CATTESTESTDTQYF
size: many; J: TRBJ2-7; D: TRBD2; V: TRBV20-1; DNA: TGCAGTGCCAGGACTAGCGGGAGTTCTTCCCACGAGCAGTACTTC; CDR3: CSARTSGSSSHEQYF
size: NA; J: TRBJ2-3; D: TRBD2; V: TRBV2; DNA: TGTGCCAGCAACCCGACTAGCGGTAGCACAGATACGCAGTATTTT; CDR3: CASNPTSGSTDTQYF
size: once; J: TRBJ2-5; D: TRBD2; V: TRBV6-4; DNA: TGTGCCAGCAGTGACCGGCTAGCGGGAGGATGGGAGACCCAGTACTTC; CDR3: CASSDRLAGGWETQYF